One sample yielded the 16 T cell receptor beta chains listed below, sequenced in a study of blood T cell repertoires in COVID-19. Sequencing was performed with immunoSEQ multiplex PCR; in TCRdb, only in-frame clones are kept and a portion is missing. The table includes some 210,000 clones, approximately 88% detected once. The sample taken for sequencing was PBMCs or T cells enriched from blood (not recorded which). The receptors originated from a man between 18 and 35 years old with acute COVID-19.

This clone was seen a few times. This chain links TRBV5-1 with TRBJ2-7; 10 bases agree with TRBD2. The CDR3 runs to 15 residues. Germline V gene data show CDR1 as SGHRS and CDR2 as YFSETQ. V shed 1 base, J shed 6 bases, and the junction held 7 bases outside the gene matches. The DNA of the CDR3 is TGCGCCAGCAGCTTGAGCCTAGCGGGAGAAGGCGAGCAGTACTTC. Its protein product is CASSLSLAGEGEQYF.

The J gene is TRBJ1-3, the V gene TRBV7-9; TRBD1 matches at 8 bases. V lost 5 bases, J lost 6 bases, and 6 bases stayed unmatched. This CDR3 region has 14 residues. Germline CDR1 is SEHNR and CDR2 is FQNEAQ (reference sequence). The CDR3: CASSEDRVINTIYF. In DNA, the CDR3 is TGTGCCAGCAGCGAGGACAGGGTTATAAACACCATATATTTT.

This chain links TRBV29-1 with TRBJ1-4; D possibly corresponds to TRBD1 (6 bases). The CDR3 is 15 residues long. Looked up from germline, CDR1 is SQVTM and CDR2 is ANQGSEA. Trimming left V 5 bases short and J 4 bases short, with 17 bases between. CDR3 protein: CSVWGHRSGNEKLFF. For the CDR3, the DNA is TGCAGCGTTTGGGGACACAGGTCGGGTAATGAAAAACTGTTTTTT.

This chain connects TRBV27 to TRBJ1-1; no clear D. V was cut by 5 bases and J by 0 bases, with 10 bases left in between. CDR3 size: 14 residues. Looked up from germline, CDR1 is MNHEY and CDR2 is SMNVEV (reference sequence). CDR3 sequence: CASSALQMNTEAFF. As DNA, the CDR3 is TGTGCCAGCAGTGCCTTACAAATGAACACTGAAGCTTTCTTT.

The chain recombines TRBV5-6 with TRBJ2-7, with 7 positions matching TRBD1. From germline, CDR1 is SGHDT and CDR2 YYEEEE. The CDR3 contains 16 residues. The V segment lost 5 bases and the J segment 2 bases; nucleotides outside the gene matches: 13. CDR3 bases: TGTGCCAGCAGTGTCCTGGCCGAGACAGGGACCTACGAGCAGTACTTC. Protein sequence: CASSVLAETGTYEQYF.

In nucleotides, the CDR3 is TGTGCCAGCAGTTCAGCGGGAAGCTCGGAGGAGCAGTACTTC. Its translation: CASSSAGSSEEQYF. The chain couples TRBV6-6 to TRBJ2-7; 7 positions agree with TRBD2. Germline trimming cut 4 bases from V and 7 bases from J; bases unmatched to any gene: 10. Germline V gene lookup returns CDR1 MNHNY and CDR2 SVGAGI (reference sequence). CDR3 length: 14 residues.

The gene calls are TRBV3-1 (or the pseudogene TRBV3-2) and TRBJ1-5; D may be TRBD1 (6 bases). V was shortened by 4 bases and J by 3 bases, with 16 bases between the two germline ends. The CDR3 contains 16 residues. Per germline, CDR1 LGHDT and CDR2 YNNKEL (reference sequence). The CDR3 DNA reads as TGTGCCAGCAGCCTTGGGACAAACTTTAACAATCAGCCCCAGCATTTT. It encodes CASSLGTNFNNQPQHF.

The chain links TRBV27 to TRBJ2-7; possible D gene TRBD2, 5 bases. This CDR3 comprises 15 residues. V lost 2 bases, J lost 2 bases, and 13 bases lay in between. The V gene's germline CDR1 is MNHEY and CDR2 SMNVEV (reference sequence). This CDR3 reads CASSLREGAPYEQYF. The CDR3 coding sequence is TGTGCCAGCAGTTTACGCGAGGGAGCTCCCTACGAGCAGTACTTC.

The chain recombines TRBV28 with TRBJ2-1; no definite D call. The CDR3 totals 15 residues. In germline, CDR1 is MDHEN, CDR2 SYDVKM. V was pared by 5 bases and J by 4 bases, with 15 bases between. The CDR3 nucleotides are TGTGCCAGCAGTCCCTACGGTCTAGAGTACAATGAGCAGTTCTTC. Its translation is CASSPYGLEYNEQFF.

V usage is TRBV7-2 and J usage is TRBJ1-5, with a tentative D call TRBD1 (5 bases). This CDR3 region has 14 residues. Germline CDR1 reads SGHTA; CDR2 reads FQGNSA. V was shortened by 3 bases and J by 0 bases, with 6 bases between the two germline ends. The chain's CDR3 is CASSFTGSNQPQHF. CDR3 sequence (DNA): TGTGCCAGCAGCTTCACAGGTAGCAATCAGCCCCAGCATTTT.

The J gene is TRBJ2-7, the V gene TRBV4-1; D is possibly TRBD2 (6 bases). CDR3 length equals 14 residues. V was shortened by 2 bases and J by 2 bases, with 10 bases between the two germline ends. Germline V gene lookup returns CDR1 MGHRA and CDR2 YSYEKL. The CDR3 region is CASSQSGGTYEQYF. The CDR3 DNA reads TGCGCCAGCAGCCAAAGCGGAGGGACCTACGAGCAGTACTTC.

The V and J genes are TRBV27 and TRBJ2-1, with TRBD2 matching 7 bases. J gave up 4 bases and V 10 bases, and 10 bases lay outside the gene matches. Germline CDR1 reads MNHEY; CDR2 reads SMNVEV (reference sequence). The CDR3 totals 14 residues. CDR3 nucleotides: TGTGCCACAAGCGGGGCGGGGATATACAATGAGCAGTTCTTC. Translation gives CATSGAGIYNEQFF.

The J gene is TRBJ1-5, the V gene TRBV11-2; 9 bases fit TRBD1. The CDR3 sequence is 15 residues long. The germline V gene encodes CDR1 SGHAT and CDR2 FQNNGV. V lost 4 bases and J lost 7; bases outside the gene matches: 8. The CDR3 sequence: CASSSGQGDRQPQHF. In DNA form, the CDR3 reads TGTGCCAGCAGCTCGGGACAGGGTGACCGCCAGCCCCAGCATTTT.

V gene TRBV7-9 combines with J gene TRBJ2-3; TRBD2 aligns across 8 bases. The V gene end was trimmed by 5 bases and the J gene end by 5 bases; junction bases not matched to a gene: 9. The CDR3 has 15 residues. Germline CDR1 reads SEHNR; CDR2 reads FQNEAQ (reference sequence). In nucleotides, the CDR3 is TGTGCCAGCAGCCAGTTGTCAGCGGGAGAAGATACGCAGTATTTT. The encoded protein is CASSQLSAGEDTQYF.

The CDR3 nucleotides are TGTGCCATCAGTGAGTCCCTAGCGGGGAGCACAGATACGCAGTATTTT. Protein product: CAISESLAGSTDTQYF. This sequence joins TRBV10-3 and TRBJ2-3; 9 bases line up with TRBD2. Germline CDR1 ENHRY, CDR2 SYGVKD. CDR3 length equals 16 residues. With 0 bases clipped from V and 0 bases from J, the junction kept 1 base outside the gene matches.

This CDR3 is CASSGLAGAFEQFF. DNA of the CDR3: TGTGCCAGCAGCGGGCTGGCGGGAGCCTTTGAGCAGTTCTTC. The chain employs TRBV9 and TRBJ2-1; 7 bases align to TRBD2. The CDR3 runs to 14 residues. With V trimmed by 3 bases and J by 9 bases, 9 bases remained unmatched. Looked up from germline, CDR1 is SGDLS and CDR2 is YYNGEE.